This T cell receptor (beta chain) was sequenced during a study of CD8+CD57+ T cells in acquired aplastic anemia (dated 2018 in TCRdb). Turning to the overall study: DNA extracted from sorted CD4+ and CD8+ cells had a mean of about 3.3 ug, with a range of 0.2 to 27.4 ug. For healthy donor samples, the average read count was about 10 million for CD4+ cells and 11 million to 13 million for CD8+ cells. The study at large found these results: Although roughly 29 CD8+ CDR3 sequences were shared by patients and controls, these sequences appeared highly expressed in patients and within the immunodominant clones of patients. CD8+ Simpson's diversity did not differ significantly between patients and healthy controls (P=0.060).

The study deep-sequenced TCR repertoires of sorted CD4+ and CD8+ blood T cells from severe aplastic anemia patients and healthy subjects. Ficoll-Paque density gradient centrifugation was used to isolate peripheral blood mononuclear cells. Before DNA extraction, CD4+ and CD8+ T cells were sorted by FACS or by magnetic beads. With regard to this clonotype: Its antigen is still unknown. Nothing much larger sits one base from this clone, and base qualities are not available.

Reading the germline V gene gives CDR1 SQVTM and CDR2 ANQGSEA. Unmatched junction bases come to 9, with V trimmed by 4 bases and J by 6 bases. Including the terminal cysteine and phenylalanine, the CDR3 comprises 15 residues. Left in the record is the CDR3 DNA by itself, 45 bases read in frame from the first base. Profiling of TCR beta VDJ combinations and CDR3 sequences used genomic DNA as the template. An Illumina HiSeq 2000 was the platform used for TCR repertoire sequencing. The study's own analysis went as follows. Repertoires were assessed using TRBV/TRBJ rearrangement plots, CDR3 size and DJ length profiles, and Simpson's diversity index. The most abundant DNA sequence in the deep sequencing data was defined as the immunodominant clone. CDR3 amino acid sequences were screened for sharing across subjects and were compared with published repertoires and the VDJdb database. TCRdb took the public reads, trimmed them with fastp at Q25, ran MiXCR for clone calling and kept in-frame beta chains. Merged by CDR3 protein, the rows form single entries marked with the most common genes and DNA. Clone size and V and J calls follow TCRdb, not the original study. Counted in this sample were roughly 180,000 distinct CDR3 sequences; around half of them appeared once. The ten largest clones take up approximately 3% of the sample.

The specimen was sorted CD4+, CD8+, or CD8+CD57+ T cells (not recorded which) from PBMCs. This clonotype was sampled from a human donor in good health. The chain was built from TRBV29-1 and TRBJ2-1; 10 of the junction bases match TRBD2. The DNA sequence is given as TGCAGCGTTGGGGCTAGCGGGAGCGAAGCCAATGAGCAGTTCTTC. The translation is CSVGASGSEANEQFF.